This T cell receptor beta chain is drawn from a study of blood T cell repertoires in COVID-19 (dated by TCRdb to 2019 to 2021). Regarding the study in general: Samples from collaborators originated in the United States, Italy and Spain and spanned both the acute and convalescent phases of COVID-19. Where available, HLA class I and class II types were obtained from metadata supplied by the sample provider rather than from assay-based typing. The samples were drawn from the first 160 participants of the ongoing ImmuneRACE study and from some 1,300 subjects provided by 6 global collaborators. The dataset comprised deeply sampled blood TCRbeta repertoires from subjects exposed to, actively infected with, or recovered from COVID-19. The prospective study material was composed of cDNA or gDNA derived from T cells, B-cell-depleted T cells, or PBMCs. The repertoires were released in a freely available public database meant as a resource for research on the immune response to SARS-CoV-2. The sample metadata nearly always contained a de-identified subject ID, COVID-19 status, age in years and sex.

This clone was detected a few times. Its antigen remains undetermined. The input lacks base qualities; no much larger clone sits a single base away. Enrolling through a virtual design, the prospective study's participants ranged in age from roughly 18 to 95 years and lived across 24 United States geographic areas. Cohort assignment in the prospective study relied on participant-reported clinical history from a screening survey and a study questionnaire. For ImmuneRACE Cohort 3, a participant was defined as recovered based on two consecutive negative NP/OP PCR tests, clearance by a healthcare professional, or resolution of symptoms. In the prospective study, mobile phlebotomists collected whole blood, serum and a nasopharyngeal or oropharyngeal swab from each participant. Prospective study participants could optionally give additional blood draws and questionnaires over a roughly two-month period. Prospective study blood samples were shipped either frozen or at room temperature before DNA extraction.

TCRbeta CDR3 regions were amplified from genomic DNA using the immunoSEQ Assay, a bias-controlled multiplex PCR. The authors processed their data as follows. Within the assay, amplification of reference gene primers was used to estimate how many nucleated cells each sample contained. Sequence reads were collapsed and filtered to measure the absolute abundance of every unique TCRbeta CDR3 rearrangement. For each sample, productive Simpson clonality was calculated as the square root of Simpson's diversity index over productive rearrangements. TCRdb took over this immuneACCESS table, retaining in-frame rearrangements with V and J assigned. Such tables are incomplete; in checked studies, under half of the missing clones stem from an unresolved V gene, and the remainder is unexplained. Clonal size and the V and J genes are those of that table, whereas D and trimming came from the DNA. A total of about 320,000 clones appear in this sample, 80% to 90% of them only once. Of the sample, approximately 9% is held by the ten largest clones.

The paper's findings and limits, for the study overall: Clinical and demographic metadata were provided uncurated, with the amount varying by source and participant.

Input material: PBMCs or T cells enriched from blood (not recorded which). This receptor was obtained from a woman younger than 35 who had recovered from COVID-19.

The sequence in DNA is TGTGCCAGCAGCCCCCGGACAGGGAACTACGAGCAGTACTTC. It encodes CASSPRTGNYEQYF. The chain joins TRBV7-2 to TRBJ2-7; 8 central nucleotides agree with TRBD1. CDR3 length: 14 amino acids, cysteine to phenylalanine. Only the CDR3 DNA is retained, 42 bases long and in frame from the first base. The germline V and J ends show losses of 5 bases and 3 bases respectively, and no gene match explains 6 bases of the junction. For CDR1 and CDR2, the germline V gene lists SGHTA and FQGNSA.